Sequencing of this TCR beta chain was carried out in a study of blood T cell repertoires in COVID-19. V lost 5 bases to trimming and J lost 5 bases, with 7 bases between them. Per the germline V gene, CDR1 is SGHNT and CDR2 is YYREEE (reference sequence). This CDR3 has 12 residues. Produced via immunoSEQ multiplex PCR; TCRdb's table is partial and in-frame only. The table records about 160,000 clones, 80% of them present only once. The sample taken for sequencing was PBMCs or T cells enriched from blood (not recorded which). This sequence originates from a woman in her sixties or seventies who had recovered from COVID-19. The chain recombines TRBV5-4 with TRBJ2-2, with D possibly being TRBD2 (5 bases). The CDR3 region has the DNA TGTGCCAGCAGACGACTAACCGGGGAGCTGTTTTTT. Translating gives CASRRLTGELFF.